This T cell receptor beta chain was retrieved from a study of shared clonotypes between healthy human individuals (TCRdb year 2020). For context, the study as a whole: The cohort comprised two women and a few men aged 18 to 49 years. To estimate repertoire size and how much clonotypes are shared between individuals, the study performed deep sequencing of blood TCR repertoires from roughly five healthy adults. To increase sequencing depth and limit assay-specific biases, TCR repertoire library preparation and sequencing were carried out by different laboratories using diverse techniques. Between about 0.9 and 10 billion PBMCs per donor were obtained by leukapheresis. The paper as a whole reports these results and caveats: Sampling was restricted to blood, and TCR repertoires in tissues likely differ from the TCR repertoires found in blood. Based on pairwise subsampling, the degree of clonotype sharing among donors was expected to be affected by sequencing depth. Because the study included a small number of donors, the genetic and exposure-history diversity represented was limited.

Of note for this clone: There is no known antigen for this receptor. The sample holds no much larger clone one base away, and base qualities are not on file.

The donors were healthy, HIV-negative adults with no recently reported acute infections or vaccinations. Every donor was a Caucasian adult living in Nashville, Tennessee, USA. For unsorted samples, 96 million or so PBMCs were counted, and genomic DNA was extracted using the QIAamp DNA Blood Mini kit. Blood was obtained by leukapheresis, after which PBMCs were separated by Ficoll-Histopaque density gradient centrifugation and cryopreserved in liquid nitrogen vapor phase. Using the deep immunoSEQ assay, multiplex PCR amplified TCR CDR3 regions from genomic DNA. Extracted genomic DNA from each cell subset was spread evenly across all wells of several immunoSEQ 96-well plates, with each plate serving as a replicate. For unsorted PBMC, roughly 0.3 ug genomic DNA, equal to tens of thousands of T cell genomes, was loaded into each replicate PCR. Ten immunoSEQ deep assay plates were used to sequence the unsorted PBMC genomic DNA. Purified libraries were quantified with a Qubit 3.0 fluorometer, sized on a Bioanalyzer 2100, and re-quantified with the KAPA Library Quantification kit. Every immunoSEQ 96-well plate was sequenced on a dedicated single-read 150-cycle Illumina NextSeq 550 flow cell. The source study handled its data this way. Because the immunoSEQ output held only junctional sequences and lacked quality scores, the filtering could not match the filtering applied to full-length reads. Sequences were annotated with PyIR, a Python wrapper for IgBLAST v1.9, and V/J genes and CDR3 were assigned using IMGT germline references. Any read was removed if the V/J assignment was weak (E-value above 1e-6), the CDR3 was missing, or the read contained stop codons, out-of-frame junctions, or ambiguous translated residues. V3J clonotypes were defined as sequences sharing an identical inferred V gene, J gene, and CDR3 amino acid sequence. The percentage overlap between two repertoires was calculated by dividing the number of shared unique clonotypes by the size of the smaller repertoire. RTK rarefaction, the Chao1 estimator, and Recon v2.1 estimates of unobserved clonotypes were used to assess repertoire richness. TCRdb stores this immuneACCESS table with in-frame sequences only. Part of the clones is absent; in the studies checked, under half of the shortfall reflects unresolved V genes, and no reason is known for the rest. D and trimming come from the DNA, and the V and J calls and clone size come from that table. In all, the sample holds fewer than 600,000 clones, and approximately 80% of those were seen once. Of the sample, around 13% is held by the ten largest clones.

V is reduced by 4 bases and J by 4 bases, leaving a spacing of 12 bases between them. The CDR3, from cysteine to phenylalanine, totals 14 residues. This entry keeps only the CDR3 DNA: 42 bases, framed from base 1. CDR1 is given as SGHAT and CDR2 as FQNNGV, both from the germline V gene. The sequenced sample was PBMCs. The receptor comes from a woman in her 40s in good health. Some clones in this sample may be carry-over from other donors' samples. This chain is built from TRBV11-2 and TRBJ2-3; a tentative D match to TRBD2 spans 5 bases. The CDR3 protein sequence reads: CASSSGLFADTQYF. The DNA is as follows: TGTGCCAGCAGCTCCGGACTGTTCGCAGATACGCAGTATTTT.